The 9 T cell receptor beta chains listed next were all sequenced from one sample in a study of shared clonotypes between healthy human individuals (TCRdb year 2020). CD8 naive samples were CD45RO-negative cells positively selected for CCR7, giving a CD45RA+CCR7+ population that excluded TemRA cells. The method was the immunoSEQ multiplex PCR assay. This immuneACCESS table, as held by TCRdb, lists in-frame sequences with V and J called but not all clones. Of the missing ones, under half trace to an unresolved V gene in checked studies; the others have no known cause. The sample table shows under 700,000 clones, and 85% to 95% are seen once. Over 0.1% of the sample belongs to the ten largest clones. The sequenced material came from naive CD8+ T cells sorted from blood. The cell subset or site label of this sample denotes: CD45RA+CCR7+. Every receptor here comes from a woman in her 30s in good health.

The chain carries TRBV27 and TRBJ1-2, with D tentatively TRBD1 (6 bases). The CDR3 is made up of 13 amino acids. Trimming left V 6 bases short and J 8 bases short, with 16 bases between. Germline CDR1 reads MNHEY; CDR2 reads SMNVEV (reference sequence). The CDR3 protein is CASREGGGRGYTF. The CDR3 coding sequence is TGTGCCAGCAGAGAAGGTGGGGGGCGAGGCTACACCTTC.

The chain recombines TRBV5-6 with TRBJ2-5, with 14 bases that match TRBD2. Germline V gene sequence: CDR1 SGHDT, CDR2 YYEEEE. The V and J ends lost 3 bases and 5 bases, in that order; junction bases with no gene match: 6. There are 16 residues in the CDR3. The CDR3 region has the DNA TGTGCCAGCAGCTGGGGGACTAGCGGGAGATCGGAGACCCAGTACTTC. Its translation is CASSWGTSGRSETQYF.

This chain joins TRBV5-6 and TRBJ2-7; possible D gene TRBD1, 6 bases. The CDR3 covers 14 residues. CDR1 and CDR2 from the germline V gene are SGHDT and YYEEEE. Trimming took off 2 bases at V and 5 bases at J, with 14 bases between the two ends. CDR3 DNA: TGTGCCAGCAGCTTCTCTTTTGGGGGCGACGAGCAGTACTTC. This translates into CASSFSFGGDEQYF.

The V and J genes are TRBV6-6 and TRBJ2-5; D possibly corresponds to TRBD2 (5 bases). The CDR3 is made up of 15 amino acids. Trimming removed 0 bases from V and 5 bases from J, with 13 bases in between. Germline V gives CDR1 MNHNY, CDR2 SVGAGI (reference sequence). The DNA for the CDR3 is TGTGCCAGCAGTTACTCCCCCCGCTTAGCGGAGACCCAGTACTTC. Residues: CASSYSPRLAETQYF.

The rearrangement links TRBV27 to TRBJ1-4; 8 bases are shared with TRBD1. Germline CDR1 reads MNHEY; CDR2 reads SMNVEV (reference sequence). This CDR3 has 14 amino acids. V lost 7 bases, J lost 4 bases, and 5 bases stayed unmatched. This CDR3 reads CASTNTGGNEKLFF. The CDR3 nucleotides are TGTGCCAGCACCAATACAGGGGGTAATGAAAAACTGTTTTTT.

This clone was counted only a few times. The V call is TRBV7-9, the J call TRBJ1-3, with D maybe TRBD1 (5 bases). Germline loops: CDR1 SEHNR, CDR2 FQNEAQ (reference sequence). V lost 8 bases and J lost 8, with 10 bases in between. CDR3 length: 11 amino acids. CDR3: CASFWGDTIYF. For the CDR3, the DNA is TGTGCCAGCTTTTGGGGGGACACCATATATTTT.

This sequence joins TRBV16 and TRBJ1-1; D gene unclear. V was trimmed by 4 bases and J by 1 base, leaving 19 bases between them. This CDR3 comprises 17 residues. The germline CDR1 and CDR2 sequences are KGHSY and FQNENV. CDR3 region: CASSPYTSTSPNTEAFF. DNA for the CDR3: TGTGCCAGCAGCCCGTATACCAGCACCAGCCCGAACACTGAAGCTTTCTTT.

The genes are TRBV19 and TRBJ1-5, with TRBD1 matching 8 bases. This CDR3 contains 16 residues. Trimming cost V 3 bases and J 1 base; bases outside gene matches: 5. Germline values: CDR1 LNHDA, CDR2 SQIVND (reference sequence). The CDR3 coding sequence is TGTGCCAGTAGTATTTACAGGGGGGCCAGCAATCAGCCCCAGCATTTT. This encodes CASSIYRGASNQPQHF.

CDR3 in amino acids: CASSYLGGTNYGYTF. CDR3 coding DNA: TGTGCCAGCAGTTACCTCGGGGGAACTAACTATGGCTACACCTTC. The rearrangement links TRBV6-5 to TRBJ1-2; TRBD1 might be the D (5 bases). This CDR3 contains 15 residues. The germline V gene has CDR1 MNHEY and CDR2 SVGAGI. V was shortened by 2 bases and J by 0 bases, with 10 bases between the two germline ends.